This T cell receptor beta chain was documented in a study of T cells in Graves' hyperthyroidism and ophthalmopathy. Overall study results and limits: A model of 13 V-J pairs discriminated ophthalmopathy from stable hyperthyroidism.

Concerning this clonotype itself: Its cognate antigen is unknown.

Using 10 ml of fresh peripheral blood, PBMCs were prepared. The CDR3 sequence is 13 residues long. In germline, CDR1 is SGDLS, CDR2 YYNGEE. Trimming cost V 2 bases and J 4 bases, with 9 bases left between them. Amplified TCR beta CDR3 regions derived from RNA transcripts. In the first-round RT-PCR of the TCR CDR3, the HTBI primer set was used. One entry per CDR3 protein results from TCRdb running MiXCR on the multiplex PCR reads. Found here are over 450,000 distinct CDR3 sequences, 14% of them singletons; the top ten hold 15% to 20%. The sequence was obtained from a woman younger than 35 with Graves' hyperthyroidism. The V call is TRBV9, the J call TRBJ1-2, with D unclear. Sequencing was carried out using blood. CDR3 bases: TGTGCCAGCAGCGTGACTGAGGGCTATGGCTACACCTTC. It encodes CASSVTEGYGYTF. Full variable domain (rest looked up from reference TRBV9 and TRBJ1-2): DSGVTQTPKHLITATGQRVTLRCSPRSGDLSVYWYQQSLDQGLQFLIQYYNGEERAKGNILERFSAQQFPDLHSELNLSSLELGDSALYFCASSVTEGYGYTFGSGTRLTVV.